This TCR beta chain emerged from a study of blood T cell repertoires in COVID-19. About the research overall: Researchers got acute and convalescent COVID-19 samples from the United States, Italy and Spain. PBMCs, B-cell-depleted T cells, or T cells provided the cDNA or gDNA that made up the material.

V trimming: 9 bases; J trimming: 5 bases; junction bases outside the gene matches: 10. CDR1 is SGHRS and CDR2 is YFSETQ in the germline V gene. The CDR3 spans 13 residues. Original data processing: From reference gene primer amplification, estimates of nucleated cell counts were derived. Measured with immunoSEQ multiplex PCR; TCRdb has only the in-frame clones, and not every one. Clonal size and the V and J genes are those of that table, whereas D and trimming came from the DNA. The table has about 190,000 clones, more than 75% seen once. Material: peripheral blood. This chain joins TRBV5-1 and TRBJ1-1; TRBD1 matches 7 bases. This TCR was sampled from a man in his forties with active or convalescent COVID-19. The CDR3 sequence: CATKGTDETEAFF. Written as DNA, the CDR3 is TGCGCCACCAAAGGGACAGATGAAACTGAAGCTTTCTTT.